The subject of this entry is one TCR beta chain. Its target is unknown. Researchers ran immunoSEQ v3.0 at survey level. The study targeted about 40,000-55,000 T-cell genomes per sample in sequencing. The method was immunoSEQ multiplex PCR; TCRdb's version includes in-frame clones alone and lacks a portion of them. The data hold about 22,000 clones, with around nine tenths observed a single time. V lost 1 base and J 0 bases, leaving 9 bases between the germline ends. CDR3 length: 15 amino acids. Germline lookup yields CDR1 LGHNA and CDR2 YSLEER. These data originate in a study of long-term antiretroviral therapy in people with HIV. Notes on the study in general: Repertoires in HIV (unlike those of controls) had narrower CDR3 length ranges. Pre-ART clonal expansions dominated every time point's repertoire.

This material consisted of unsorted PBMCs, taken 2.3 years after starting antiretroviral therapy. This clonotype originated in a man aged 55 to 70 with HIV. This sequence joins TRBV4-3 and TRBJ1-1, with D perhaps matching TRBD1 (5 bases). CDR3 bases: TGCGCCAGCAGCCAAGGACAGAATATGAACACTGAAGCTTTCTTT. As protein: CASSQGQNMNTEAFF.